This TCR beta chain stems from a study of T cell responses to AZD1222 COVID-19 vaccine. The CDR3 spans 15 residues. V shed 3 bases, J shed 3 bases, and the junction held 6 bases outside the gene matches. Germline CDR1 reads SGDLS; CDR2 reads YYNGEE. Sequencing used immunoSEQ multiplex PCR; TCRdb keeps in-frame clones, though not all of them. The repertoire includes 110,000 or so clones, approximately 87% of them detected once, and around 2.3% sits in the top ten. The V gene is TRBV9, the J gene TRBJ1-2, with 9 nucleotides matching TRBD1. The sequence was collected from an adult in good health. Material: peripheral blood, obtained on day 0 of AZD1222 vaccination. The CDR3 is CASSAGDRDYYGYTF. Written as DNA, the CDR3 is TGTGCCAGCAGCGCGGGGGACAGGGACTACTATGGCTACACCTTC. Based on the CDR3 plus reference TRBV9 and TRBJ1-2, the full variable domain is DSGVTQTPKHLITATGQRVTLRCSPRSGDLSVYWYQQSLDQGLQFLIQYYNGEERAKGNILERFSAQQFPDLHSELNLSSLELGDSALYFCASSAGDRDYYGYTFGSGTRLTVV.